A single sample gave rise to the 9 T cell receptor beta chains below, sequenced in a study of blood T cell repertoires in COVID-19. Some clones are missing from TCRdb's copy, which holds only in-frame ones; the method was immunoSEQ multiplex PCR. The table has 80,000 to 100,000 clones, roughly 80% seen once. Input material: peripheral blood. The receptors derive from an elderly woman with active or convalescent COVID-19.

This chain joins TRBV4-3 and TRBJ1-2; the D gene is possibly TRBD1 (6 bases). Germline loops: CDR1 LGHNA, CDR2 YSLEER. The CDR3 totals 16 residues. V dropped 6 bases and J dropped 4 bases, with 21 bases sitting between them. CDR3 in DNA: TGCGCCAGCAGACCGACCACGGACAGATCCTTCTATGGCTACACCTTC. Translation: CASRPTTDRSFYGYTF.

This chain connects TRBV6-1 to TRBJ1-6; 7 nucleotides match TRBD1. After removal of 2 bases from V and 9 bases from J, the junction contained 7 bases not matched to a gene. The CDR3 spans 15 residues. Germline V gene data show CDR1 as MNHNS and CDR2 as SASEGT. The CDR3 loop reads CASSEYDRASSPLHF. The CDR3 nucleotides are TGTGCCAGCAGTGAATATGACAGGGCCTCTTCACCCCTCCACTTT.

The V call is TRBV29-1, the J call TRBJ1-2; D unclear. This CDR3 has 14 residues. V lost 2 bases to trimming and J lost 4 bases, with 14 bases between them. Germline V gene sequence: CDR1 SQVTM, CDR2 ANQGSEA. The CDR3 region is CSVERRRSSYGYTF. The CDR3 bases are TGCAGCGTTGAACGCCGGAGATCCTCCTATGGCTACACCTTC.

The chain joins TRBV5-1 to TRBJ1-4, with D maybe TRBD1 (5 bases). Trimming pared 4 bases from V and 0 bases from J, leaving 10 bases between. The length of the CDR3 is 15 residues. CDR1 SGHRS and CDR2 YFSETQ come from the germline V gene. The CDR3 region has the DNA TGCGCCAGCAGCCCCGGAGGGGCAACTAATGAAAAACTGTTTTTT. It yields the protein CASSPGGATNEKLFF. The full variable domain, with the rest looked up from reference TRBV5-1 and TRBJ1-4, is KAGVTQTPRYLIKTRGQQVTLSCSPISGHRSVSWYQQTPGQGLQFLFEYFSETQRNKGNFPGRFSGRQFSNSRSEMNVSTLELGDSALYLCASSPGGATNEKLFFGSGTQLSVL.

The chain employs TRBV2 and TRBJ1-5; 7 nucleotides line up with TRBD1. Trimming at V came to 8 bases and at J to 2 bases, leaving 3 bases not matched to a gene. This CDR3 contains 13 residues. The V gene's germline CDR1 is SNHLY and CDR2 FYNNEI. The CDR3 reads CASLGQRNQPQHF. The CDR3 DNA reads TGTGCCAGCTTGGGACAGCGCAATCAGCCCCAGCATTTT.

The J gene is TRBJ2-7, the V gene TRBV5-1; the match to TRBD2 covers 8 bases. CDR1 and CDR2 (germline): SGHRS, YFSETQ. Trimming removed 0 bases from V and 4 bases from J; junction bases left unmatched: 3. This CDR3 has 14 residues. This CDR3 is CASSLDGLAYEQYF. CDR3 in DNA: TGCGCCAGCAGCTTGGATGGACTAGCATACGAGCAGTACTTC.

Here the CDR3 DNA reads TGTGCCAGCAGTGGAGGGGACAGGGACTCGTGGCCCCAGCATTTT. Translated: CASSGGDRDSWPQHF. This chain uses TRBV9 with TRBJ1-5; 9 bases are shared with TRBD1. Trimming at V came to 5 bases and at J to 9 bases, leaving 12 bases not matched to a gene. Germline CDR1 reads SGDLS; CDR2 reads YYNGEE. The CDR3 has 15 residues.

V usage is TRBV6-5 and J usage is TRBJ2-5; D is perhaps TRBD1 (6 bases). Trimming took off 4 bases at V and 7 bases at J, with 13 bases between the two ends. Germline CDR1 is MNHEY and CDR2 is SVGAGI. The CDR3 runs to 13 residues. The CDR3 sequence is CASSLGRGATQYF. CDR3 DNA sequence: TGTGCCAGCAGTTTGGGCAGGGGAGCGACCCAGTACTTC.

The chain carries TRBV7-3 and TRBJ2-7; 8 nucleotides align to TRBD1. With V trimmed by 5 bases and J by 1 base, 7 bases remained unmatched. Germline V gives CDR1 SGHTA, CDR2 FQGTGA. The CDR3 contains 15 residues. Here the CDR3 reads CASSPDRGESYEQYF. DNA of the CDR3: TGTGCCAGCAGCCCCGACAGGGGAGAATCCTACGAGCAGTACTTC.